This T cell receptor (beta chain) was retrieved from a study of T cell clonotyping in hematopoietic cell transplantation. Specified time point: recipient sample about 28 days before transplant, after cytoreduction. Study results and limitations: At the given depth, recipient repertoires were over 95% de novo clonotypes.

Concerning this clone itself: The target antigen is unknown.

Sequencing was performed with immunoSEQ multiplex PCR; in TCRdb, only in-frame clones are kept and a portion is missing. Among 25,000 to 35,000 clones listed, just over 90% were seen once. This sample comprised peripheral blood mononuclear cells, obtained before stem cell transplant. The sequence derives from a man between 45 and 60 years old with acute myeloid leukemia. Some clones in this sample may be carry-over from other donors' samples.

The CDR3 loop is CASSPYGRDSYEQYF. For the CDR3, the DNA is TGTGCCAGCAGCCCCTACGGGAGAGATTCCTACGAGCAGTACTTC. The J gene is TRBJ2-7, the V gene TRBV7-2; possible D gene TRBD2, 6 bases. The CDR3 spans 15 residues. Trimming removed 5 bases from V and 1 base from J, with 15 bases in between. Germline V gene data show CDR1 as SGHTA and CDR2 as FQGNSA.